This T cell receptor beta chain is from a study of OX40 agonist ivuxolimab in advanced cancers. A word on this clone: What it binds is not known.

The repertoire was sequenced with immunoSEQ multiplex PCR; TCRdb's copy has only in-frame clones and lacks some. This sample has some 57,000 clones, with around 89% found just once. General study points: Normalized T-cell clonal expansion was also low in some nonresponders. At doses 0.1 to 3.0 mg/kg, CD4+ and CD8+ clones expanded.

CDR1 and CDR2 (germline): SGHDT, YYEEEE. V was cut by 4 bases and J by 2 bases, with 7 bases left in between. The CDR3 is 13 residues long. Collection of blood occurred at baseline, at cycle 4 day 1, and at cycle 7 day 1. The chain is built from TRBV5-6 and TRBJ2-4; weak D call: TRBD2 (5 bases). The sequence derives from an adult with an advanced solid tumor such as melanoma, head and neck, liver or kidney cancer. The material was CD4+ or CD8+ T cells sorted from blood, obtained in a trial of the OX40 agonist ivuxolimab. CDR3 loop: CASSPGSKNIQYF. CDR3 in DNA: TGTGCCAGCAGCCCGGGATCCAAAAACATTCAGTACTTC.